This T cell receptor beta chain appears in the sequencing data of a study of regulatory T cells in long-lasting Graves disease (dated by TCRdb to the early 2020s). In terms of the full investigation: In the newly diagnosed Graves' disease group, patients had been taking antithyroid drugs for less than 3 months. Peripheral blood TCR sequencing and RNA sequencing compared persistent Graves' disease patients with newly diagnosed Graves' disease patients. The study was conducted in China and was registered as a clinical trial. A total of roughly 35 samples underwent TCR sequencing: about 13 from persistent and some 20 from newly diagnosed Graves' disease patients.

Library preparation was by multiplex PCR. The listed sequencing device is Illumina HiSeq 4000. iRepertoire HTBI primers and Arm-PCR amplification of CDR3 regions were used to construct TCR beta libraries. PCR products were gel purified before sequencing. The paper's processing steps were these. Across samples, about 64 TRBV and roughly 13 TRBJ segments were identified and used for gene usage analysis of CDR3 amino acid clonotypes. COPE and FqMerger were used to merge the filtered high-quality paired reads into contigs. BLAST was used to align contigs to IMGT TRBV, TRBD and TRBJ reference genes, with CDR3 defined following IMGT. Any clonotype with a frequency above 0.1% was classified as a highly expanded clone. Shannon entropy served as the measure of repertoire diversity, while the Gini coefficient captured V-J evenness. A clonotype found in more than one individual was treated as public. TCRdb cleaned the public reads at Q25 with fastp, built clones with MiXCR and kept in-frame beta chains. Each record represents a unique CDR3 protein, reported with the most common genes and DNA among its rows. The authors' filters were not applied to this entry. A total of about 320,000 distinct CDR3 sequences appear in this sample, 18% of them only once. The ten largest account for about 38% of the sample.

This clonotype was observed a handful of times. It lacks a known antigen. Within one base of it there is no much larger clone, and no base qualities were kept. Points the paper makes about the study in general: As a limitation, the authors acknowledged that the small sample size may reduce accuracy. Persistent Graves' disease patients showed lower TCR Shannon entropy and fewer highly expanded clones than newly diagnosed patients, suggesting clonal expansion. Only peripheral blood was studied, because thyroid tissue, the primary lesion, was inaccessible. Only the TCR beta chain was sequenced and analyzed. Patients with persistent disease shared more public clonotypes (roughly 2,900) than newly diagnosed patients did (966).

This sample's time point label indicates: newly diagnosed GD, antithyroid drugs for less than 3 months. For both TCR sequencing and RNA sequencing, RNA was extracted from PBMCs in TRIzol. Graves' disease was diagnosed according to American Thyroid Association guidelines. Recruitment of patients was carried out at an endocrinology department in Xi'an, China. Each patient gave approximately 9 milliliters of peripheral blood, collected in an EDTA anticoagulant tube. Ficoll Paque Plus density gradient separation was used to isolate PBMCs, and no further T cell sorting was performed. An Agilent 2100 Bioanalyzer and agarose gel were used to check RNA quality, and a NanoDrop 2000 was used to measure RNA concentration. This receptor was identified in a female donor with Graves disease. The source material was peripheral blood mononuclear cells (PBMCs), sampled at new diagnosis, from a patient treated with antithyroid drugs.

The nucleotide sequence is given as TGCGCCAGCAGCCAGGAATTGACAGGGGGCGGTCAGCCCCAGCATTTT. Its product reads: CASSQELTGGGQPQHF. The receptor chain draws on TRBV4-1 and TRBJ1-5, with 10 central nucleotides matching TRBD1. The CDR3 covers 16 residues, taking in both the cysteine and the phenylalanine. Only the CDR3 portion is preserved as DNA: 48 bases, with reading frame beginning at the first base. The germline V gene sets CDR1 to MGHRA and CDR2 to YSYEKL. For this chain, trimming is 3 bases at the V end and 6 bases at the J end, and the number of junction bases without a gene match is 8.